A selection of T cell receptor beta chains follows, all from one sample in a study of T cell responses to AZD1222 COVID-19 vaccine. TCRdb's copy holds only in-frame clones and misses some; the assay was immunoSEQ multiplex PCR. The data hold more than 100,000 clones, with 80% to 90% observed a single time. Sequenced material: peripheral blood, taken on day 0 of AZD1222 vaccination. Every receptor here comes from an adult in good health. The CDR3 runs from the conserved cysteine through the conserved F or W. Fields, in order: J gene, D gene, V gene, clone size, CDR3 protein, CDR3 DNA. The D gene is left open where the match is weak. Clone size is stated in some rows and not others, as once, few, many or a class when expanded.

TRBJ1-1 | - | TRBV5-1 | - | CASNSGTMNTEAFF | TGCGCCAGCAACTCAGGGACGATGAACACTGAAGCTTTCTTT
TRBJ2-7 | TRBD1 | TRBV19 | - | CASRGQLSYEQYF | TGTGCCAGTCGGGGACAGCTTAGCTACGAGCAGTACTTC
TRBJ2-2 | - | TRBV29-1 | once | CSVAGNTGELFF | TGCAGCGTGGCAGGGAACACCGGGGAGCTGTTTTTT
TRBJ2-1 | - | TRBV7-2 | - | CASSFSALSYNEQFF | TGTGCCAGCAGCTTTAGCGCTTTATCCTACAATGAGCAGTTCTTC
TRBJ2-7 | - | TRBV5-6 | - | CASSLVGKYEQYF | TGTGCCAGCAGCTTAGTAGGGAAGTACGAGCAGTACTTC
TRBJ2-5 | TRBD1 | TRBV9 | - | CASSVGGTEIQETQYF | TGTGCCAGCAGCGTAGGGGGGACAGAGATCCAAGAGACCCAGTACTTC
TRBJ1-2 | - | TRBV12-5 | once | CASGQNYGYTF | TGTGCTAGTGGACAAAACTATGGCTACACCTTC
TRBJ1-1 | - | TRBV18 | - | CASSPMLGALENTEAFF | TGTGCCAGCTCACCTATGTTGGGAGCGCTCGAGAACACTGAAGCTTTCTTT
TRBJ1-2 | - | TRBV3-1/TRBV3-2 | once | CASSQEEDGPYGYTF | TGTGCCAGCAGCCAAGAAGAGGACGGACCATATGGCTACACCTTC
TRBJ2-5 | - | TRBV27 | few | CASSFLPTGPYKETQYF | TGTGCCAGCAGTTTTTTACCTACGGGGCCCTATAAAGAGACCCAGTACTTC
TRBJ1-2 | - | TRBV2 | - | CASSEMGRTIYGYTF | TGTGCCAGCAGTGAGATGGGACGGACAATCTATGGCTACACCTTC
TRBJ1-2 | - | TRBV3-1/TRBV3-2 | once | CASLDGQGLGGYTF | TGTGCCAGCTTGGACGGGCAGGGTTTGGGTGGCTACACCTTC
TRBJ1-2 | TRBD1 | TRBV3-1/TRBV3-2 | - | CASSPLGQNYGYTF | TGTGCCAGCAGCCCCTTGGGACAGAACTATGGCTACACCTTC
TRBJ1-5 | TRBD1 | TRBV27 | few | CASQDAGQGALRGGQPQHF | TGTGCCAGCCAAGACGCAGGTCAGGGGGCCCTTCGGGGTGGTCAGCCCCAGCATTTT
TRBJ1-4 | - | TRBV12-3/TRBV12-4 | - | CASSSLSEKLFF | TGTGCCAGCAGTAGCCTCAGTGAAAAACTGTTTTTT
TRBJ1-1 | TRBD1 | TRBV4-1 | - | CASRLRQGHTEAFF | TGCGCCAGCAGGTTAAGACAGGGACACACTGAAGCTTTCTTT
TRBJ1-4 | - | TRBV5-1 | - | CASSFGQGGEKLFF | TGCGCCAGCAGCTTCGGTCAGGGAGGTGAAAAACTGTTTTTT
TRBJ1-1 | - | TRBV4-3 | - | CASSQEITGLVAFF | TGCGCCAGCAGCCAAGAGATTACAGGGCTAGTCGCTTTCTTT